These 8 T cell receptor beta chains share one sample of origin, sequenced in a study of blood T cells in healthy people across ages. The use of a sample-barcoded 5' primer and a J-beta primer mix characterized a second PCR of roughly 7 to 11 cycles. One entry per CDR3 protein, called by TCRdb with MiXCR from the 5' RACE reads. In the table there are 580,000 or so distinct CDR3 sequences, about 45% of which are singletons. Sequencing used blood. The receptors were gathered from a man at least 80 years old in good health.

The V and J genes are TRBV6-2 or TRBV6-3 and TRBJ2-3, with 8 nucleotides matching TRBD2. V lost 0 bases, J lost 5 bases, and 7 bases stayed unmatched. Germline CDR1 MNHEY, CDR2 SVGEGT. The CDR3 contains 16 residues. The DNA of the CDR3 is TGTGCCAGCAGTTACTCGATGGCGGGAGGTGAAGATACGCAGTATTTT. It encodes CASSYSMAGGEDTQYF.

The genes are TRBV7-6 and TRBJ2-7; tentatively, D is TRBD1 or TRBD2 (5 bases each). CDR3 length: 14 amino acids. CDR1 and CDR2 (germline): SGHVS, FNYEAQ. V was shortened by 2 bases and J by 2 bases, with 10 bases between the two germline ends. The CDR3 spells CASSLRSGPYEQYF. Here the CDR3 DNA reads TGTGCCAGCAGCTTAAGGTCGGGGCCCTACGAGCAGTACTTC.

This CDR3 reads CASSARTGGAFF. The CDR3 DNA sequence: TGTGCCAGCAGTGCCCGAACAGGGGGAGCTTTCTTT. The chain joins TRBV6-5 to TRBJ1-1; the match to TRBD1 covers 8 bases. J lost 10 bases, V lost 5 bases, and 6 bases had no gene match. There are 12 residues in the CDR3. The germline gives CDR1 MNHEY, CDR2 SVGAGI.

The table lists this clonotype with a few counts. This chain joins TRBV7-2 and TRBJ2-1; tentative D call: TRBD1 (5 bases). The V end lost 6 bases, the J end lost 2 bases, and 23 bases lay between the germline ends. The CDR3 has 18 residues. Germline CDR1 is SGHTA and CDR2 is FQGNSA. CDR3 loop: CASSPRAATSITYNEQFF. Written as DNA, the CDR3 is TGTGCCAGCAGTCCCAGGGCGGCTACGAGCATAACCTACAATGAGCAGTTCTTC.

V and J are TRBV7-2 and TRBJ2-2, with D possibly matching TRBD2 (5 bases). The CDR3 contains 14 residues. Trimming removed 4 bases at V and 5 bases at J, with 11 bases between. CDR1 SGHTA and CDR2 FQGNSA come from the germline V gene. CDR3 sequence reads: CASSSDFGTGELFF. The CDR3 nucleotides read TGTGCCAGCAGCTCGGACTTTGGAACCGGGGAGCTGTTTTTT.

This clonotype was observed once. This chain uses TRBV7-3 with TRBJ1-1, with D perhaps TRBD1 (5 bases). Trimming cost V 5 bases and J 4 bases, with 14 bases left between them. The length of the CDR3 is 14 residues. The germline V gene has CDR1 SGHTA and CDR2 FQGTGA. The CDR3 sequence is CASSLVEGSTEAFF. DNA for the CDR3: TGTGCCAGCAGCCTAGTGGAGGGGAGCACTGAAGCTTTCTTT. Combining the CDR3 with reference TRBV7-3 and TRBJ1-1 gives the whole variable domain GAGVSQTPSNKVTEKGKYVELRCDPISGHTALYWYRQSLGQGPEFLIYFQGTGAADDSGLPNDRFFAVRPEGSVSTLKIQRTERGDSAVYLCASSLVEGSTEAFFGQGTRLTVV.

This clonotype has a handful of counts. In DNA form, the CDR3 reads TGTGCCAGCAGCTTAGCGCCGACTAGCGGGAGTGAGACCCAGTACTTC. Translated, it gives CASSLAPTSGSETQYF. This chain links TRBV7-9 with TRBJ2-5; 12 nucleotides line up with TRBD2. J was trimmed by 5 bases and V by 0 bases; bases with no gene match: 4. Germline V gives CDR1 SEHNR, CDR2 FQNEAQ (reference sequence). The CDR3 has 16 residues.

The genes are TRBV29-1 and TRBJ2-3; tentatively, D is TRBD1 or TRBD2 (5 bases each). Germline lookup yields CDR1 SQVTM and CDR2 ANQGSEA. This CDR3 spans 10 amino acids. The DNA for the CDR3 is TGCCTCGTGGGGGCAGATACGCAGTATTTT. Encoded protein: CLVGADTQYF.